This T cell receptor beta chain is drawn from a study of blood T cell repertoires in COVID-19. Study at large: Nucleic acid was either cDNA or gDNA, and it came from T cells, B-cell-depleted T cells, or PBMCs.

In the original workflow: Reference gene primer amplification gave nucleated cell count estimates. The assay was immunoSEQ multiplex PCR, and TCRdb's table has in-frame clones only and misses some. Clonal size and the V and J genes are those of that table, whereas D and trimming came from the DNA. The sample carries 55,000 to 70,000 clones, under 80% recorded once. The germline V and J ends were trimmed by 0 bases and 5 bases, with 14 bases remaining between them. Germline CDR1 LNHDA, CDR2 SQIVND (reference sequence). This CDR3 contains 15 residues. Sequences were obtained from peripheral blood. The receptor was isolated from a human donor in a cohort sampled during active COVID-19. The chain links TRBV19 to TRBJ2-7, with D possibly being TRBD2 (5 bases). The CDR3 bases are TGTGCCAGTAGTATAGATGGGGAGACATTGGACGAGCAGTACTTC. It specifies CASSIDGETLDEQYF.